One and the same sample provided the 18 T cell receptor delta chains below, sequenced in a study of γδ T cells in repeated Plasmodium falciparum infection. TCRdb processed the multiplex PCR reads again with the CATT caller. The profile shows 40,000 to 55,000 delta-chain clones, about 2% of them singletons. Flow sorting of PBMC yielded separate Vgamma9/Vdelta2+ and Vdelta2-negative gammadelta T cell populations for bulk repertoire analysis. What was sequenced was gamma-delta T cells from blood. The receptors originated from a pool of human donors (malaria-infected and uninfected, not separated).

Only a few counts were recorded for this clone. TCRdb lists the protein of a much larger clone for this DNA, which differs at residue 3, so this is likely a read error; the protein given here is translated from the DNA itself. This chain uses TRDV1 with TRDJ1; 8 bases are shared with TRDD3. Here the J gene was assigned by germline matching of the DNA, as TCRdb has none. Germline V gene sequence: CDR1 TSWWSYY, CDR2 QGS. This CDR3 has 25 amino acids. The CDR3 bases are TGTGCTCCTGGGGAACCCACCGGCCTTCCCAACTCCTGGGGGACTTATCCCTCATACACCGATAAACTCATCTTT. Protein: CAPGEPTGLPNSWGTYPSYTDKLIF.

This clone appeared a few times. The mismatch at residue 15 between this DNA's translation and the TCRdb protein of a much larger clone likely reflects a read error; the protein shown is translated from the DNA. This sequence joins TRDV3 and TRDJ1; D gene unclear. TCRdb lists no J gene, so it was determined here by aligning the DNA to germline. Germline CDR1 and CDR2: TVYSNPD and GDNSRS (reference sequence). This CDR3 region has 21 residues. V was cut by 3 bases and J by 0 bases, with 35 bases left in between. The CDR3 DNA reads as TGTGCCTTCACTACTGTACCTTACGGCAGCCCGTATCATGCTGACACCGATAAACTCATCTTT. Its protein is CAFTTVPYGSPYHADTDKLIF.

This clone was observed at least ten times. The protein held in TCRdb is that of a much larger clone and does not match this DNA's translation at residue 12, likely because of a read error; the protein shown is translated from the DNA. The chain recombines TRDV3 with TRDJ1; 10 bases fit TRDD3. Here the J gene was assigned by germline matching of the DNA, as TCRdb has none. Germline loops: CDR1 TVYSNPD, CDR2 GDNSRS (reference sequence). The CDR3 loop spans 19 amino acids. With 3 bases clipped from V and 0 bases from J, the junction kept 19 bases outside the gene matches. CDR3 in amino acids: CAFPPFLFGGYPDTDKLIF. Here the CDR3 DNA reads TGTGCCTTCCCCCCCTTCCTGTTTGGGGGATACCCGGACACCGATAAACTCATCTTT.

This clone was recorded at least ten times. This likely reflects a read error, since a far larger clone is one base away. Other DNA sequences from this sample encode an identical CDR3 as well. V is TRDV2 and J is TRDJ1; TRDD3 matches at 7 bases. TCRdb is silent on the J gene; assignment here came from matching the DNA to germline. There are 14 residues in the CDR3. From germline, CDR1 is GEAIGNYY and CDR2 EKD. V shed 7 bases, J shed 2 bases, and the junction held 9 bases outside the gene matches. Here the CDR3 reads CACDSLGTTDKLIF. The DNA of the CDR3 is TGTGCCTGCGACTCACTGGGGACTACCGATAAACTCATCTTT.

This clone has at least ten counts. The TCRdb record carries a much larger clone's protein, which differs from this DNA's translation at residue 17; a read error is the likely cause, and the protein listed here is the DNA translation. The V gene corresponds to TRDV2; no J gene was called; TRDD3 is the table's D call and was not checked against the DNA. Looked up from germline, CDR1 is GEAIGNYY and CDR2 is EKD. The CDR3 has 18 residues. As DNA, the CDR3 is TGTGCCTGTGACACAGAAGGATACGCGGGGTTGTACACCGATAAACTCACCTTT. Protein: CACDTEGYAGLYTDKLTF.

This clone was counted only a few times. A read error is the likely source, as a far larger clone sits one nucleotide away. The sample contains more than one DNA sequence encoding this CDR3. V and J are TRDV1 and TRDJ1, with a possible D match to TRDD3 (5 bases). Since TCRdb gives no J gene, matching the DNA to germline was used here to assign it. Germline-derived CDR1 and CDR2 are TSWWSYY and QGS. CDR3 length: 24 amino acids. Here the CDR3 DNA reads TGCGCTCTTGGGGAACTCCACCACGTACTGGACATACACAAAGCTTCACTTTACACCGATAAACTCATCTTT. Amino acids: CALGELHHVLDIHKASLYTDKLIF.

This clone was seen more than once but under ten times. TCRdb pairs this DNA with a much larger clone's protein that differs at residue 3, likely a read error; the protein shown was translated from the DNA. J is TRDJ1 and V is TRDV2; 12 bases map to TRDD3. The J gene, missing from TCRdb, was assigned here through DNA to germline matching. Germline V CDR1 and CDR2: GEAIGNYY, EKD. CDR3 length: 19 residues. CDR3 DNA: TGTGCCCGTGACACGGTTACTGGGGGATACCAACTACACGCCGATAAACTCATCTTT. This gives the protein CARDTVTGGYQLHADKLIF.

This clone was seen ten or more times. With a far larger clone one base away, a read error is the likely cause. This sample also contains other DNA sequences that code for the same CDR3. The chain carries TRDV1 and TRDJ1; 7 nucleotides match TRDD3. This CDR3 region has 22 residues. CDR1 TSWWSYY and CDR2 QGS come from the germline V gene. CDR3 nucleotide sequence: TGTGCTCTCGGGGAACTAAAAGCCCATCTACTTAGACTGGGGTTGTTAAGAGATAAACTCATCTTT. This encodes CALGELKAHLLRLGLLRDKLIF.

With respect to this clone: The protein in TCRdb stems from a much larger clone and differs at residue 14 from this DNA's translation, likely a read error; here the protein is translated from the DNA. This chain uses TRDV2 with TRDJ1, with 8 bases aligning to TRDD3. CDR1 and CDR2 (germline): GEAIGNYY, EKD. Germline trimming cut 0 bases from V and 0 bases from J; bases unmatched to any gene: 32. The CDR3 is 25 residues long. The CDR3 DNA follows: TGTGCCTGTGACACCGGGAGCTTAGGGTTTTGGGAACTAATGACTGGGGGCCCGTACACCGATAAACTCATCTTT. Residues: CACDTGSLGFWELMTGGPYTDKLIF.

Note on this clone: The TCRdb protein, from a much larger clone, departs from this DNA's translation at residue 16, likely by read error; the protein shown derives from the DNA. The chain is built from TRDV1 and TRDJ1; 13 bases line up with TRDD3. In the absence of a J gene in TCRdb, the DNA was matched to germline to assign it here. From germline, CDR1 is TSWWSYY and CDR2 QGS. Germline trimming cut 1 base from V and 2 bases from J; bases unmatched to any gene: 16. CDR3 length: 21 amino acids. The CDR3 DNA follows: TGTGCTCTTGGGGAACAATCCTACCGAGTACTGGGGGATACGCGTACCGATAAACTCATCTTT. Translated: CALGEQSYRVLGDTRTDKLIF.

Of note for this clone: The protein TCRdb lists belongs to a much larger clone and differs from this DNA's translation at residue 4, which points to a read error; the protein shown is made from the DNA. V and J are TRDV2 and TRDJ1; 13 nucleotides match TRDD3. TCRdb lists no J gene, so it was determined here by aligning the DNA to germline. The length of the CDR3 is 16 residues. Per the germline V gene, CDR1 is GEAIGNYY and CDR2 is EKD. Unmatched junction bases numbered 10, after V lost 5 bases and J lost 5 bases. CDR3 coding DNA: TGTGCCTGTGGCACACTACTGGGGGATACGCGGGATAAACTCATCTTT. It is translated as CACGTLLGDTRDKLIF.

A remark on this clone: The mismatch at residue 13 between this DNA's translation and the TCRdb protein of a much larger clone likely reflects a read error; the protein shown is translated from the DNA. The chain carries TRDV1 and TRDJ1; 9 nucleotides match TRDD3. In the absence of a J gene in TCRdb, the DNA was matched to germline to assign it here. Germline V gene sequence: CDR1 TSWWSYY, CDR2 QGS. V gave up 0 bases and J gave up 10 bases; unmatched junction bases: 15. The CDR3 spans 17 residues. CDR3 sequence (DNA): TGTGCTCTTGGGGAACTTCCGAAGTACTGGGGGAGAAGGGGACTCATCTTT. It encodes CALGELPKYWGRRGLIF.

This clone was observed a handful of times. TCRdb assigns this DNA the protein of a much larger clone, which departs from its translation at residue 5; this likely reflects a read error, and the protein shown comes from translating the DNA. This chain joins TRAV29/DV5 and TRDJ1; 7 bases match TRDD3. TCRdb does not report a J gene; here it was assigned by matching the DNA to germline references. Germline lookup yields CDR1 NSMFDY and CDR2 ISSIKDK. CDR3 length: 16 residues. After removal of 3 bases from V and 1 base from J, the junction contained 12 bases not matched to a gene. The CDR3 DNA sequence: TGTGCAGCAATGGTCGACTGGGGATTTCCCACCGATAAACTCATCTTT. Protein: CAAMVDWGFPTDKLIF.

Comment on this clone: This DNA's translation differs at residue 22 from TCRdb's protein, which comes from a much larger clone; a read error is likely, and the protein shown is translated from the DNA. V is TRDV3 and J is TRDJ1; 7 nucleotides agree with TRDD3. Germline CDR1 is TVYSNPD and CDR2 is GDNSRS (reference sequence). The CDR3 extends over 23 amino acids. The CDR3 DNA reads TGTGCTTTCCGAGATCCTAGAGATTCCCCGCGGGCCTGGGGGTTCTTCTTCACCGATAAACTCACCTTT. Encoded protein: CAFRDPRDSPRAWGFFFTDKLTF.

Of note for this clone: With a far larger clone one base away, a read error is the likely cause. This specimen includes other DNA sequences encoding the same CDR3. The rearrangement joins TRDV2 to TRDJ3; 8 nucleotides match TRDD3. No J gene is reported in TCRdb; it was inferred here by comparing the DNA with germline. The CDR3 has 20 residues. Germline V gene lookup returns CDR1 GEAIGNYY and CDR2 EKD. Unmatched junction bases numbered 15, after V lost 4 bases and J lost 2 bases. Written as DNA, the CDR3 is TGTGCCTGTGATATTTTACTGGGGGTCCCTGGGCCCTGGGACACCCGACAGATGTTTTTC. It encodes CACDILLGVPGPWDTRQMFF.

This clone has just a few counts. The protein TCRdb gives is from a much larger clone and does not agree with this DNA's translation at residue 19, likely a read error; the protein shown here comes from the DNA. The rearrangement uses TRDV1 and TRDJ1, with TRDD3 matching over 10 bases. No J gene was available from TCRdb, and it was assigned here by a germline match of the DNA. The CDR3 loop spans 27 amino acids. V dropped 1 base and J dropped 0; count of bases not matched to a gene: 35. Germline assignment: CDR1 TSWWSYY and CDR2 QGS. DNA of the CDR3: TGTGCTCTTGGGGAACCCGTTTCCTACGTGTCGGTGGGGGATACTTTCCCGCTCCATTTGTACACCGATAAACTCATCTTT. This sequence encodes CALGEPVSYVSVGDTFPLHLYTDKLIF.

To note about this clone: TCRdb lists the protein of a much larger clone for this DNA, which differs at residue 18, so this is likely a read error; the protein given here is translated from the DNA itself. V gene TRDV1 combines with J gene TRDJ1, with 12 bases identical to TRDD3. Since TCRdb gives no J gene, matching the DNA to germline was used here to assign it. The CDR3 length is 23 residues. Germline CDR1 reads TSWWSYY; CDR2 reads QGS. V was clipped by 2 bases and J by 3 bases; unmatched bases: 25. As DNA, the CDR3 is TGTGCTCTTGGGGAAGGAACCTACCTCTACTGGGGGATACTAATACCGAACGCCGATAAACTCATCTTT. Its protein product is CALGEGTYLYWGILIPNADKLIF.

This clone was detected ten times or more. One end of the junction does not line up with germline, which may come from a read error. V is TRDV1 and J is TRDJ1, with 9 nucleotides matching TRDD3. The CDR3 has 23 amino acids. Germline lookup yields CDR1 TSWWSYY and CDR2 QGS. CDR3 DNA sequence: TGTGCTCTGGGGGGGGATAGCAGTACCCTAGTCTGGGGGATTCTCCGGAGCACCGATAAACTCATCTTT. Translating gives CALGGDSSTLVWGILRSTDKLIF.